This T cell receptor beta chain was sequenced for a study of radiotherapy plus CTLA-4 blockade in lung cancer. Study-wide results and caveats: Radiotherapy was combined with ipilimumab, and tumor-derived TCR clones then expanded in blood.

CDR3 length: 14 amino acids. TCRdb keeps only in-frame clones here, not all; method: immunoSEQ multiplex PCR. The data hold roughly 77,000 clones, with over 65% observed a single time. This clone was counted between two and nine times. Its antigen is not identified. The study gave focal radiation plus ipilimumab CTLA-4 blockade to patients with chemo-refractory metastatic non-small-cell lung cancer. The chain joins TRBV21-1 to TRBJ2-7; the table's D call TRBD2 went unverified against the DNA. TRBV21-1 represents a pseudogene. The sequencing used peripheral blood, collected from a patient treated with radiotherapy plus ipilimumab. This receptor was identified in a human donor with non-small cell lung cancer whose response to radiotherapy plus ipilimumab could not be evaluated. CDR3 protein: CASSKAFVTYEQYF. The CDR3 bases are TGTGCCAGCAGCAAAGCGTTCGTTACCTACGAGCAGTACTTC.